Shown below are 4 T cell receptor beta chains from a single sample sequenced in a study of blood T cell repertoires in COVID-19. TCRdb's table, derived via immunoSEQ multiplex PCR, lists solely in-frame clones and lacks some. The sample yields about 440,000 clones, about 90% seen once. The sequencing input was PBMCs or T cells enriched from blood (not recorded which). The source is a man between 18 and 29 years old who had recovered from COVID-19.

The V and J genes are TRBV14 and TRBJ2-3; 8 nucleotides line up with TRBD1. Looked up from germline, CDR1 is SGHDN and CDR2 is FVKESK. V shed 3 bases, J shed 3 bases, and the junction held 8 bases outside the gene matches. The CDR3 runs to 16 residues. The CDR3 nucleotides read TGTGCCAGCAGCCACCTGCAGGGGGCTAGGACAGATACGCAGTATTTT. Translating it yields CASSHLQGARTDTQYF.

Here the CDR3 DNA reads TGTGCCAGCAGCGTAGGAGGGAGTGGAACCGGGGAGCTGTTTTTT. Protein: CASSVGGSGTGELFF. The chain employs TRBV9 and TRBJ2-2, with D tentatively TRBD2 (5 bases). Germline V gives CDR1 SGDLS, CDR2 YYNGEE. This CDR3 contains 15 residues. V was clipped by 0 bases and J by 5 bases, with 11 bases between them.

The J gene is TRBJ2-7, the V gene TRBV12-3 or TRBV12-4, with D unresolved. CDR3 size: 11 residues. The V end was cut by 5 bases, the J end by 2 bases, with 4 bases between. CDR3 sequence reads: CASSPAYEQYF. CDR3 nucleotide sequence: TGTGCCAGCAGTCCCGCCTACGAGCAGTACTTC.

The genes are TRBV7-8 and TRBJ1-2; 8 bases match TRBD1. The V segment lost 5 bases and the J segment 7 bases; nucleotides outside the gene matches: 9. Germline CDR1 and CDR2: SGHVS and FQNEAQ. The CDR3 consists of 14 residues. The chain's CDR3 is CASSLGQGFFGYTF. The CDR3 nucleotides read TGTGCCAGCAGCCTTGGACAGGGTTTCTTTGGCTACACCTTC.